The source of this TCR beta chain is a study of T-cell memory formation after mild COVID-19. Study-wide context: For the most part, TCR clusters were specific to one donor.

Looked up from germline, CDR1 is SQVTM and CDR2 is ANQGSEA. V was clipped by 7 bases and J by 7 bases, with 13 bases between them. The CDR3 is made up of 12 amino acids. Study findings and constraints: Clones contracting over day 15 to 85 were CD4/CD8 balanced, with later expanders leaning CD4+.

In TCRdb, the 5' RACE reads were re-called with MiXCR into one record per CDR3 protein. Here the sample spans about 400,000 distinct CDR3 sequences, more than 20% being singletons. This clonotype was seen at least ten times. Its specificity is not known. The sequence derives from an adult woman who had mild COVID-19 (a few samples of this study predate the infection). Cell type and time point are not known. Material: PBMCs or a T cell subset sorted from them (not recorded which). The gene calls are TRBV29-1 and TRBJ2-2, with a possible D match to TRBD1 (6 bases). Written as DNA, the CDR3 is TGCAGCGGTCGACAGGCCGGCGGGGAGCTGTTTTTT. Protein product: CSGRQAGGELFF.